A selection of T cell receptor beta chains follows, all from one sample in a study of cytomegalovirus exposure and HLA in healthy donors. Sequencing used immunoSEQ multiplex PCR; TCRdb keeps in-frame clones, though not all of them. The sample includes about 15,000 clones, less than 75% of them seen just once. Sequenced material: PBMCs. The receptors originated from a woman aged 45 to 65 in good health and CMV-seropositive. Both conserved end residues are part of each CDR3. Fields, in order: D gene, J gene, V gene, clone size, CDR3 protein, CDR3 DNA. D genes are given only for firm matches. Expanded clones are given a class, and other clones once, few, many or no size at all.

. | TRBJ1-1 | TRBV28 | . | CASSLRGHNTEAFF | TGTGCCAGCAGTTTACGGGGACATAACACTGAAGCTTTCTTT
. | TRBJ1-1 | TRBV30 | . | CAWSEEVNTEAFF | TGTGCCTGGAGTGAGGAGGTGAACACTGAAGCTTTCTTT
TRBD2 | TRBJ2-2 | TRBV30 | . | CAWSARGRTKRERNGELFF | TGTGCCTGGAGTGCCCGAGGACGGACTAAGCGGGAGAGAAACGGGGAGCTGTTTTTT
. | TRBJ2-1 | TRBV30 | once | CAWGRLSNEQFF | TGTGCCTGGGGGAGACTCTCTAATGAGCAGTTCTTC
TRBD1 | TRBJ2-1 | TRBV11-3 | . | CASSRGQGYNEQFF | TGTGCCAGCAGCCGGGGACAGGGATACAATGAGCAGTTCTTC
. | TRBJ2-7 | TRBV7-9 | . | CASSLDSSYEQYF | TGTGCCAGCAGCTTAGACAGCTCCTACGAGCAGTACTTC
. | TRBJ2-7 | TRBV30 | . | CAWSVLGVRHDEQYF | TGTGCCTGGAGTGTACTCGGGGTTCGGCATGACGAGCAGTACTTC
TRBD1 | TRBJ2-7 | TRBV6-6 | . | CASSLDREDRYF | TGTGCCAGCAGCCTGGACAGGGAGGATCGGTACTTC
. | TRBJ2-7 | TRBV5-1 | . | CASSLFLQDEQYF | TGCGCCAGCAGCTTGTTCCTACAGGACGAGCAGTACTTC
TRBD1 | TRBJ2-7 | TRBV27 | . | CASSPAPDRELDF | TGTGCCAGCAGTCCAGCCCCCGACAGGGAGTTGGACTTC
TRBD1 | TRBJ1-2 | TRBV6-5 | . | CASSYQTGYGYTF | TGTGCCAGCAGTTACCAGACAGGGTATGGCTACACCTTC
TRBD1 | TRBJ1-1 | TRBV7-9 | few | CASSLPVGTAEAFF | TGTGCCAGCAGCTTACCAGTCGGGACAGCTGAAGCTTTCTTT
TRBD2 | TRBJ2-6 | TRBV4-3 | few | CASSQGAGTGANVLTF | TGCGCCAGCAGCCAGGGAGCGGGAACTGGGGCCAACGTCCTGACTTTC
. | TRBJ2-1 | TRBV4-1 | . | CASSQGQGLSLYNEQFF | TGCGCCAGCAGCCAGGGGCAGGGGCTAAGCCTCTACAATGAGCAGTTCTTC
TRBD2 | TRBJ2-1 | TRBV29-1 | . | CSVEEGRGEQFF | TGCAGCGTTGAAGAGGGGAGGGGTGAGCAGTTCTTC
. | TRBJ1-1 | TRBV25-1 | . | CASSELWQGGTEAFF | TGTGCCAGCAGTGAATTGTGGCAGGGAGGGACTGAAGCTTTCTTT
TRBD2 | TRBJ2-1 | TRBV7-2 | . | CASSLVSGIKRGEQFF | TGTGCCAGCAGCTTAGTTAGCGGGATTAAAAGAGGTGAGCAGTTCTTC
TRBD1 | TRBJ2-7 | TRBV5-1 | . | CASSRSGTDSYEQYF | TGCGCCAGCAGCCGCTCCGGGACAGACTCCTACGAGCAGTACTTC
. | TRBJ2-5 | TRBV12-5 | . | CASGVGEETQYF | TGTGCTAGTGGGGTCGGAGAGGAGACCCAGTACTTC
TRBD2 | TRBJ2-7 | TRBV28 | . | CASSRSGGIREQYF | TGTGCCAGCAGCCGCTCGGGGGGAATCCGCGAGCAGTACTTC
. | TRBJ1-1 | TRBV5-1 | . | CASSFEHYNTEAFF | TGCGCCAGCAGCTTTGAACACTACAACACTGAAGCTTTCTTT
TRBD2 | TRBJ2-7 | TRBV5-1 | . | CASSLGLAGGEQYF | TGCGCCAGCAGCTTAGGACTAGCGGGAGGTGAGCAGTACTTC
TRBD2 | TRBJ2-1 | TRBV7-3 | . | CASSLAGVIEQFF | TGTGCCAGCAGCTTAGCGGGAGTTATTGAGCAGTTCTTC
. | TRBJ1-1 | TRBV4-2 | . | CASSPADKMNTEAFF | TGTGCCAGCAGCCCAGCCGACAAGATGAACACTGAAGCTTTCTTT
. | TRBJ1-3 | TRBV30 | few | CAGQAGHSGNTIYF | TGTGCCGGACAAGCCGGCCACTCTGGAAACACCATATATTTT
. | TRBJ2-1 | TRBV7-9 | . | CASSPQPGNNEQFF | TGTGCCAGCAGCCCCCAGCCGGGGAACAATGAGCAGTTCTTC